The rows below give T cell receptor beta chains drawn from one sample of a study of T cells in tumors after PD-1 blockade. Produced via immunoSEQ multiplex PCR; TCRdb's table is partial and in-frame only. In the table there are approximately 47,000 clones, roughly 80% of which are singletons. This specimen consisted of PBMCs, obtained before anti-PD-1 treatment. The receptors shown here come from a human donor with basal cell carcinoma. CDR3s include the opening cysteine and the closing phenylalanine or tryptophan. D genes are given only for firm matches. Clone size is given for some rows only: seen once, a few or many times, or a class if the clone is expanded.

cdr3_nt: TGTGCCAGCAGCTTATCGACAGGGGGCGCGGGTACGCAGTATTTT; cdr3_aa: CASSLSTGGAGTQYF; clone_size: .; v_call: TRBV11-3; d_call: TRBD1; j_call: TRBJ2-3
cdr3_nt: TGTGCCTGGAGTCACCGACAGTACTCTGGAAACACCATATATTTT; cdr3_aa: CAWSHRQYSGNTIYF; clone_size: .; v_call: TRBV30; d_call: .; j_call: TRBJ1-3
cdr3_nt: TGTGCCACCACAGGGCGTACTGACGAGCAGTACTTC; cdr3_aa: CATTGRTDEQYF; clone_size: .; v_call: TRBV7-9; d_call: .; j_call: TRBJ2-7
cdr3_nt: TGTGCCACCAGCGTTCTTTGGCAATATGAGGGAAACCCTAACTATGGCTACACCTTC; cdr3_aa: CATSVLWQYEGNPNYGYTF; clone_size: .; v_call: TRBV15; d_call: .; j_call: TRBJ1-2
cdr3_nt: TGTGCCAGTAGTATATCGGTAGGGACTGAAGCTTTCTTT; cdr3_aa: CASSISVGTEAFF; clone_size: .; v_call: TRBV19; d_call: .; j_call: TRBJ1-1
cdr3_nt: TGCGCCAGCGCCGAGCGGGGGGCCCCACAAGAGACCCAGTACTTC; cdr3_aa: CASAERGAPQETQYF; clone_size: .; v_call: TRBV5-1; d_call: TRBD2; j_call: TRBJ2-5
cdr3_nt: TGCGCCAGCAGCCAAGATCGCAGTCACGGCAGCAATCAGCCCCAGCATTTT; cdr3_aa: CASSQDRSHGSNQPQHF; clone_size: .; v_call: TRBV4-1; d_call: .; j_call: TRBJ1-5
cdr3_nt: TGCGCCAGCAGCCCGGGACAGGGGATTAGCACAGATACGCAGTATTTT; cdr3_aa: CASSPGQGISTDTQYF; clone_size: .; v_call: TRBV5-1; d_call: TRBD1; j_call: TRBJ2-3
cdr3_nt: TGTGCCACCAGCAGAGATCCTATGGGCGAGAAGTTCTTC; cdr3_aa: CATSRDPMGEKFF; clone_size: .; v_call: TRBV15; d_call: .; j_call: TRBJ2-1
cdr3_nt: TGTGCCAGCAGCCCCTCAGGAGGAGATACTGGCTACACCTTC; cdr3_aa: CASSPSGGDTGYTF; clone_size: .; v_call: TRBV3-1/TRBV3-2; d_call: .; j_call: TRBJ1-2
cdr3_nt: TGTGCCAGCAGCGTAGGAGACAGCGGACCGAGTCAGCCCCAGCATTTT; cdr3_aa: CASSVGDSGPSQPQHF; clone_size: .; v_call: TRBV9; d_call: .; j_call: TRBJ1-5
cdr3_nt: TGTGCCACCAGTGGGCCAGACGGGTCAGATACGCAGTATTTT; cdr3_aa: CATSGPDGSDTQYF; clone_size: few; v_call: TRBV24-1; d_call: .; j_call: TRBJ2-3
cdr3_nt: TGTGCCAGCAGCTTGGGCGTCAGGATGAACACTGAAGCTTTCTTT; cdr3_aa: CASSLGVRMNTEAFF; clone_size: .; v_call: TRBV5-8; d_call: .; j_call: TRBJ1-1
cdr3_nt: TGTGCCAGCCGGGACAGGGGCCGTCAGCCCCAGCATTTT; cdr3_aa: CASRDRGRQPQHF; clone_size: once; v_call: TRBV6-5; d_call: TRBD1; j_call: TRBJ1-5
cdr3_nt: TGTGCCAGCAGTGAAGCGGGGGGGCCACGCAATGAGCAGTTCTTC; cdr3_aa: CASSEAGGPRNEQFF; clone_size: .; v_call: TRBV2; d_call: .; j_call: TRBJ2-1
cdr3_nt: TGCGCCAGCAGCCAAATCCGGATGGAAAAACTGTTTTTT; cdr3_aa: CASSQIRMEKLFF; clone_size: .; v_call: TRBV4-1; d_call: .; j_call: TRBJ1-4
cdr3_nt: TGTGCCAGCAGTGACCGGAAAGGGGGCACTGAAGCTTTCTTT; cdr3_aa: CASSDRKGGTEAFF; clone_size: .; v_call: TRBV6-2/TRBV6-3; d_call: .; j_call: TRBJ1-1
cdr3_nt: TGTGCCAGCAGGGGACAGGGGGCGGGGGAGCAGTACTTC; cdr3_aa: CASRGQGAGEQYF; clone_size: .; v_call: TRBV6-5; d_call: TRBD1; j_call: TRBJ2-7
cdr3_nt: TGTGCCAGCAGCGCAAAAATTTGGACTGAAGCTTTCTTT; cdr3_aa: CASSAKIWTEAFF; clone_size: .; v_call: TRBV27; d_call: .; j_call: TRBJ1-1
cdr3_nt: TGTGCCTGGATCTTCGGAGAAGCTTTCTTT; cdr3_aa: CAWIFGEAFF; clone_size: .; v_call: TRBV30; d_call: .; j_call: TRBJ1-1
cdr3_nt: TGTGCCAGTATGCAGACAGGGGCCTGGGGGGAGCAGTACTTC; cdr3_aa: CASMQTGAWGEQYF; clone_size: .; v_call: TRBV19; d_call: TRBD1; j_call: TRBJ2-7
cdr3_nt: TGTGCCAGCAGCCGGGCAGGAGGGCTCCAAGAGACCCAGTACTTC; cdr3_aa: CASSRAGGLQETQYF; clone_size: .; v_call: TRBV7-9; d_call: .; j_call: TRBJ2-5